This TCR beta chain was captured in a study of cytomegalovirus exposure and HLA in healthy donors. Findings and limits, study-wide: Later on, an analysis found that several of the most significant clusters appeared to be linked to common viral pathogens, which included parvovirus B19.

Regarding this clone: The target antigen is unknown.

The CDR3 consists of 14 residues. After removal of 1 base from V and 6 bases from J, the junction contained 8 bases not matched to a gene. The germline gives CDR1 GTSNPN, CDR2 SVGIG (reference sequence). 13 Jbeta primers and 60 Vbeta primers were used for the PCR. Data came from immunoSEQ multiplex PCR; TCRdb stores just in-frame clones and leaves some out. The table shows 150,000 to 200,000 clones, with 70% to 80% occurring only once. Source material: PBMCs. The TCR comes from a man in his late teens or twenties in good health and CMV-seropositive. This chain links TRBV30 with TRBJ2-7; 8 positions agree with TRBD1. This CDR3 reads CAWSGTGPISEQYF. For the CDR3, the DNA is TGTGCCTGGAGTGGGACAGGGCCCATAAGCGAGCAGTACTTC. The variable domain in full, completed from reference TRBV30 and TRBJ2-7, reads SQTIHQWPATLVQPVGSPLSLECTVEGTSNPNLYWYRQAAGRGLQLLFYSVGIGQISSEVPQNLSASRPQDRQFILSSKKLLLSDSGFYLCAWSGTGPISEQYFGPGTRLTVT.